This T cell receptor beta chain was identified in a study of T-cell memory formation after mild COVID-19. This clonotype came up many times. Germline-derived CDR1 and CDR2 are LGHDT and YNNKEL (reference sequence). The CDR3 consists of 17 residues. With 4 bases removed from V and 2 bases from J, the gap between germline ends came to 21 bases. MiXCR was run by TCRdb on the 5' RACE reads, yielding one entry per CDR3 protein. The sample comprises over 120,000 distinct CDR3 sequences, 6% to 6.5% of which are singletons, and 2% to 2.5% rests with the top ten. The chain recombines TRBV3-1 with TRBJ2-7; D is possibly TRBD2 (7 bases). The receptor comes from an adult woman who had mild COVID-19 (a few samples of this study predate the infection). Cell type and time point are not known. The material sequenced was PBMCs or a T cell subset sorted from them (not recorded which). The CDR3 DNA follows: TGTGCCAGCAGCCCTCTGGGGCGCGGGGGCCTTACCTACGAGCAGTACTTC. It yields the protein CASSPLGRGGLTYEQYF.